This T cell receptor (beta chain) is drawn from a study of tumor-infiltrating lymphocytes in oesophageal squamous cell carcinoma. TCRdb ran MiXCR on the PCR reads and lists one entry per CDR3 protein. Among approximately 18,000 distinct CDR3 sequences listed, about 42% were seen once. Germline V gene sequence: CDR1 MNHNS, CDR2 SASEGT. CDR3 length: 12 amino acids. This clonotype was obtained from a female donor with esophageal squamous cell carcinoma. The chain has TRBV6-1 and TRBJ2-1; D perhaps matches TRBD2 (5 bases). The DNA matches TRBJ2-7 better at its end, which makes the J call doubtful. Sequencing was carried out using normal esophageal tissue next to the tumor. The CDR3 loop is CASSEIGREQYF. CDR3 coding DNA: TGTGCCAGCAGTGAAATAGGGAGAGAGCAGTACTTC.